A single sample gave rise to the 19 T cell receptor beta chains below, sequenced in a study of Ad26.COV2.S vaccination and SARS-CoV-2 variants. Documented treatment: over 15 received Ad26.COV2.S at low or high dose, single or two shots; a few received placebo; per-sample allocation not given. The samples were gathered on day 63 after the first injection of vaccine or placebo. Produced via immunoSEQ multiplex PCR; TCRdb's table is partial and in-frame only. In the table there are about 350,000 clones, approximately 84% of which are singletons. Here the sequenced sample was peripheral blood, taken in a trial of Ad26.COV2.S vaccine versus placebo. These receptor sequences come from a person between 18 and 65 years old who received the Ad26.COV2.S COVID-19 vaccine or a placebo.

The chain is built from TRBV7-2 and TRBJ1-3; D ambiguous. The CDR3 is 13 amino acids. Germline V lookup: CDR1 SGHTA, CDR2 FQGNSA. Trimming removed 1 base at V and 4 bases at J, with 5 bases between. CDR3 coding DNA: TGTGCCAGCAGCTTAGGGTTCGGAAACACCATATATTTT. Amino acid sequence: CASSLGFGNTIYF. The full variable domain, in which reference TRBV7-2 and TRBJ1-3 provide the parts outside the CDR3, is GAGVSQSPSNKVTEKGKDVELRCDPISGHTALYWYRQSLGQGLEFLIYFQGNSAPDKSGLPSDRFSAERTGGSVSTLTIQRTQQEDSAVYLCASSLGFGNTIYFGEGSWLTVV.

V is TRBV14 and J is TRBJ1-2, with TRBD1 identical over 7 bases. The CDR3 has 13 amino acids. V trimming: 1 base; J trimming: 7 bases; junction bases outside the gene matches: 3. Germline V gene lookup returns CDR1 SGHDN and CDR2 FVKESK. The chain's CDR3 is CASSQVDRAGYTF. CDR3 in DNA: TGTGCCAGCAGCCAAGTTGACAGGGCTGGCTACACCTTC.

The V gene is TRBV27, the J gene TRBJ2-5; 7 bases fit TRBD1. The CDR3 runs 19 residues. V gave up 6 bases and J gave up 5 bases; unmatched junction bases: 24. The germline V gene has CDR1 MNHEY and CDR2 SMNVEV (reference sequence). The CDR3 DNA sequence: TGTGCCAGCAGGTACCCGTGCGAAAATAGGGGGCGAATTTGGGAGACCCAGTACTTC. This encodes CASRYPCENRGRIWETQYF.

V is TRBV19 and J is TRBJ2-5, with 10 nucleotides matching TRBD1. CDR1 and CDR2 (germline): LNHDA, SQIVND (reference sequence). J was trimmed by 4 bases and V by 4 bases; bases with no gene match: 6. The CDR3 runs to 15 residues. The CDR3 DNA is TGTGCCAGTAGTACAACCCGGACAGGGGGAGAGACCCAGTACTTC. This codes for CASSTTRTGGETQYF.

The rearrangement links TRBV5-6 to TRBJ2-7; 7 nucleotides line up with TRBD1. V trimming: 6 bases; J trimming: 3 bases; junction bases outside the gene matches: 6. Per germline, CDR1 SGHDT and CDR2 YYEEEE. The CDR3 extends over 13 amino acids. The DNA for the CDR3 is TGTGCCAGCACCTGGGACAGTGACTACGAGCAGTACTTC. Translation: CASTWDSDYEQYF. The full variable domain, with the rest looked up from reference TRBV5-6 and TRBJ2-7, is DAGVTQSPTHLIKTRGQQVTLRCSPKSGHDTVSWYQQALGQGPQFIFQYYEEEERQRGNFPDRFSGHQFPNYSSELNVNALLLGDSALYLCASTWDSDYEQYFGPGTRLTVT.

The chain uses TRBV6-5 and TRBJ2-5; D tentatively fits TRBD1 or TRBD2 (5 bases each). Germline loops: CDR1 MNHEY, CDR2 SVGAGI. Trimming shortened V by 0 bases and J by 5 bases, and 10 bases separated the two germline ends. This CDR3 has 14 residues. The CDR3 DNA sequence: TGTGCCAGCAGTTACTCGGGGGAGTGGGAGACCCAGTACTTC. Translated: CASSYSGEWETQYF.

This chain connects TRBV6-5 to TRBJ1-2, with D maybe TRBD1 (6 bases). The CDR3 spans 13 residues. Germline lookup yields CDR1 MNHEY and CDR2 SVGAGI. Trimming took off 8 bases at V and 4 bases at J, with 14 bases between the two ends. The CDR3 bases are TGTGCCAGCGCAGCCGGACAGCCCTATGGCTACACCTTC. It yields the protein CASAAGQPYGYTF.

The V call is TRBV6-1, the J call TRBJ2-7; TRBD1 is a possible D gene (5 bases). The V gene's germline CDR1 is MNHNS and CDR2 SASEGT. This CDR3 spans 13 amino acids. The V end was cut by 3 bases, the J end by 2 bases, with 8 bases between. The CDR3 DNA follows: TGTGCCAGCAGTGATCGGACACCCTACGAGCAGTACTTC. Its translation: CASSDRTPYEQYF.

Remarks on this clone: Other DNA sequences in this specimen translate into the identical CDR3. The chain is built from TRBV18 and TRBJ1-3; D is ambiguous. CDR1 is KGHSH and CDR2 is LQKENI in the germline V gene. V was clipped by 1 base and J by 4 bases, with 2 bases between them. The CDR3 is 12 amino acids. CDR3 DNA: TGTGCCAGCTCACCACAGGGAAACACCATATATTTT. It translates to CASSPQGNTIYF.

The CDR3 DNA is TGTGCCAGCAGCTTAACTTCCTCCGGGACAGAGTTTCCCTACGAGCAGTACTTC. This translates into CASSLTSSGTEFPYEQYF. The V call is TRBV7-8, the J call TRBJ2-7; the match to TRBD1 covers 7 bases. CDR3 length: 18 amino acids. Germline V gene data show CDR1 as SGHVS and CDR2 as FQNEAQ. The ends lost 2 bases at V and 2 bases at J; junction bases unmatched: 15.

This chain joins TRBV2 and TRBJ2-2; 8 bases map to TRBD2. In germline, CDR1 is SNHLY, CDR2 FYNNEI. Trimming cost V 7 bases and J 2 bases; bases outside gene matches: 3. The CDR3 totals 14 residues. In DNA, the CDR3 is TGTGCCAGCAATGTAGCGGGAAACACCGGGGAGCTGTTTTTT. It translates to CASNVAGNTGELFF.

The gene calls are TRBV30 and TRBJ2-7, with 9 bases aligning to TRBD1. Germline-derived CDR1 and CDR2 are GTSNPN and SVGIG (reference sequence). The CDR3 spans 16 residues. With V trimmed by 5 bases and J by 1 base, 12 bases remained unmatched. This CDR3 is CAWLPRWDRESYEQYF. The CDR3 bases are TGTGCCTGGTTACCCCGTTGGGACAGGGAGTCCTACGAGCAGTACTTC.

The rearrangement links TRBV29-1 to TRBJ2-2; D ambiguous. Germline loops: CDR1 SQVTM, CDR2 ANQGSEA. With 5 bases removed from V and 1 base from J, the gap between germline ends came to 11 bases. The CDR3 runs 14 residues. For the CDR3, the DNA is TGCAGCGTTCGTGGGCCCTTGAACACCGGGGAGCTGTTTTTT. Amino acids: CSVRGPLNTGELFF.

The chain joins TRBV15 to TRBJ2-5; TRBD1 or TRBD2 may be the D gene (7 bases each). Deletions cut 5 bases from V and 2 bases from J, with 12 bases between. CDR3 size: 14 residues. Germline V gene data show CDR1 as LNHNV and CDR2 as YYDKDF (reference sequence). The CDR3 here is CATSAGGEQETQYF. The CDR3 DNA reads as TGTGCCACCAGCGCAGGGGGGGAGCAAGAGACCCAGTACTTC.

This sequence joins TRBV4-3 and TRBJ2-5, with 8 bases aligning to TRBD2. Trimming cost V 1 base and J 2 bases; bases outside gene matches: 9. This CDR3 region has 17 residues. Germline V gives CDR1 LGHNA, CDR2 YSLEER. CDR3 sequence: CASSQARSGGGQETQYF. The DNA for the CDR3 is TGCGCCAGCAGCCAAGCCCGGTCGGGGGGGGGACAAGAGACCCAGTACTTC.

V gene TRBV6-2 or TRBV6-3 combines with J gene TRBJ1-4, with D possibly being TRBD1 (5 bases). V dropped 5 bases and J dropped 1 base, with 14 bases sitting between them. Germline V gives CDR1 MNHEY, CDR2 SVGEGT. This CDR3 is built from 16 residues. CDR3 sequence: CASSQGLRGTNEKLFF. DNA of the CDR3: TGTGCCAGCAGTCAGGGACTTCGTGGAACTAATGAAAAACTGTTTTTT.

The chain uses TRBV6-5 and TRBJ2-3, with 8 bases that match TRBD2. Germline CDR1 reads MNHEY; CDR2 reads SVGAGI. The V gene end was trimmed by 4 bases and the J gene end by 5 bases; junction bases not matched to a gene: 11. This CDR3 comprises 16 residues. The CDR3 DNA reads TGTGCCAGCAGTTCACCGGGACTAGAATTAGGAGATACGCAGTATTTT. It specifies CASSSPGLELGDTQYF.

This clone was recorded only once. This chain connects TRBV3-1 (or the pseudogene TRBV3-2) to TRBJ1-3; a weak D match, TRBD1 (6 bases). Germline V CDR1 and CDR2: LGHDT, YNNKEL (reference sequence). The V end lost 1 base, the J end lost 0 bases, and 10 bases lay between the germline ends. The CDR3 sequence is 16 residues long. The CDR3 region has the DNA TGTGCCAGCAGCCAAGGGGGGGCAGTCTCTGGAAACACCATATATTTT. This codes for CASSQGGAVSGNTIYF.

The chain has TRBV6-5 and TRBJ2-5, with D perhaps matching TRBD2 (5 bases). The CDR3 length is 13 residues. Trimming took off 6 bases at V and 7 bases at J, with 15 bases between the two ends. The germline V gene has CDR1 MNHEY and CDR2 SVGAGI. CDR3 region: CASSDDPAGTQYF. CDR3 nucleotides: TGTGCCAGCAGCGATGACCCGGCGGGGACCCAGTACTTC.